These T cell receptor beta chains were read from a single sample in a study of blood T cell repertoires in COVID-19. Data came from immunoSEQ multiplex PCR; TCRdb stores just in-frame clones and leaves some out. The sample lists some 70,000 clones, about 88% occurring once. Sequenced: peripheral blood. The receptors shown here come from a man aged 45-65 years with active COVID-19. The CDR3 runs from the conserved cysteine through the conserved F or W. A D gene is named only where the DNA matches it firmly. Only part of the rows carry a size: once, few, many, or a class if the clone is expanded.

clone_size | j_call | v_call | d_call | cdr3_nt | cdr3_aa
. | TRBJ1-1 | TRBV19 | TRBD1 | TGTGCCAGTAGTCCCTGGACAGGGATGAACACTGAAGCTTTCTTT | CASSPWTGMNTEAFF
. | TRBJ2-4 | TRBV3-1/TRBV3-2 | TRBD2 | TGTGCCAGCAGCCAATGGGGCGGGGGGATTACCAAAAACATTCAGTACTTC | CASSQWGGGITKNIQYF
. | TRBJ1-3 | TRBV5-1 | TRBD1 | TGCGCCAGCAGCTTTACATTCGGACAGGCGAGCTCTGGAAACACCATATATTTT | CASSFTFGQASSGNTIYF
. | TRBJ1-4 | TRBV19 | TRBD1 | TGTGCCAGTAGTATGGACAGGGGAGATGAAAAACTGTTTTTT | CASSMDRGDEKLFF
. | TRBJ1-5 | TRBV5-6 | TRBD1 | TGTGCCAGCACCCAAGGACAGGGTGATCAGCCCCAGCATTTT | CASTQGQGDQPQHF
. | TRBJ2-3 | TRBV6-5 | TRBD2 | TGTGCCTCAGCCGGGCGGACTAGCGGGCAGTATTTT | CASAGRTSGQYF
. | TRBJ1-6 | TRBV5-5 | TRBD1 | TGTGCCAGCAGCCAAACAGGGGGCTCCTATAATTCACCCCTCCACTTT | CASSQTGGSYNSPLHF
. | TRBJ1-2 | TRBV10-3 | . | TGTGCCATCACGCCGGCAGGGGCCAGCGGCTACACCTTC | CAITPAGASGYTF
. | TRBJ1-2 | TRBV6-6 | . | TGTGCCAGCAGCTCTACGACTAACTATGGCTACACCTTC | CASSSTTNYGYTF
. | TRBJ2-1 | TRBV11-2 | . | TGTGCCAGCAGCTTAAGTTTGACTGCACCCGAGCAGTTCTTC | CASSLSLTAPEQFF
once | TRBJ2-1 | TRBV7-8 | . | TGTGCCAGCAGCTGGAGCGGAATTCCTTACAATGAGCAGTTCTTC | CASSWSGIPYNEQFF
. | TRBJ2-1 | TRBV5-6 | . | TGTGCCAGCAGCTTCGAGGGGGTGATGGTCAATGAGCAGTTCTTC | CASSFEGVMVNEQFF
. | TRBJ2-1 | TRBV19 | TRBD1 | TGTGCCAGTAGGGATTGGGACAGCCTTTCCTACAATGAGCAGTTCTTC | CASRDWDSLSYNEQFF
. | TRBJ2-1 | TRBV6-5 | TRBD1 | TGTGCCAGCAGTTACAGACAGGGGGTCAATGAGCAGTTCTTC | CASSYRQGVNEQFF
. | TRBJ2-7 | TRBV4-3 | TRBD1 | TGCGCCAGCAGCCAAGGCCGACAGGGGGGGTTCCACGAGCAGTACTTC | CASSQGRQGGFHEQYF
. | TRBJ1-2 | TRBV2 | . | TGTGCCAGCAGGGCGGGGAACTATGGCTACACCTTC | CASRAGNYGYTF
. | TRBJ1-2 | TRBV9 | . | TGTGCCAGCAGCCAACTGGGCGTTCGTGGTGGCTACACCTTC | CASSQLGVRGGYTF
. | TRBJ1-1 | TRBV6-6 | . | TGTGCCAGCACGTTACGTGGGGGCGAGGCTGAAGCTTTCTTT | CASTLRGGEAEAFF
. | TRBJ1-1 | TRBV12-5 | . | TGTGCTAGTGGTTTGGTAATTGGGCCCAGGAGGACTGAAGCTTTCTTT | CASGLVIGPRRTEAFF
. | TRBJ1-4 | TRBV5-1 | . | TGCGCCAGCAGCTTTGGCACGATTGCAACTAATGAAAAACTGTTTTTT | CASSFGTIATNEKLFF
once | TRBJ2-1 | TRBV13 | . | TGTGCCAGCAGCTTAGAGGCGGCTCTCGGGACCTACAATGAGCAGTTCTTC | CASSLEAALGTYNEQFF
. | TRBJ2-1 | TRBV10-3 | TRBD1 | TGTGCCATCAGTGAGTCGCAGACAGGGGGAAATGAGCAGTTCTTC | CAISESQTGGNEQFF
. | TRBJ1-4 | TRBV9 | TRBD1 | TGTGCCAGCAGCAAAGACAGGGCGCGGGAAAAACTGTTTTTT | CASSKDRAREKLFF
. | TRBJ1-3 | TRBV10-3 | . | TGTGCCATCAGAACAGGCCTCTCTGGAAACACCATATATTTT | CAIRTGLSGNTIYF
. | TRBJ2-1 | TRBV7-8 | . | TGTGCCAGCAGCTTAGTTGCAGGGGTGCAGTTCTTC | CASSLVAGVQFF
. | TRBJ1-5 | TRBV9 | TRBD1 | TGTGCCAGCAGCGGACAGGGTGTCAGCAATCAGCCCCAGCATTTT | CASSGQGVSNQPQHF
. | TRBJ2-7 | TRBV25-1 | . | TGTGCCAGCCGCCCAACAGGCGAGTCCTACGAGCAGTACTTC | CASRPTGESYEQYF
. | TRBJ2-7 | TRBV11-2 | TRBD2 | TGTGCCAGCAGCTTAGATCGGGGGGGGTCCCACGAGCAGTACTTC | CASSLDRGGSHEQYF